These 8 T cell receptor beta chains were sequenced from one sample in a study of cytomegalovirus exposure and HLA in healthy donors. Clones were sequenced by immunoSEQ multiplex PCR, and TCRdb holds only the in-frame ones, with some missing. The repertoire holds about 160,000 clones, with just under 90% as singletons. Sequencing was performed on PBMCs. The receptors come from a man aged 18 to 30 in good health and CMV-seropositive.

The genes are TRBV2 and TRBJ2-5; 14 bases fit TRBD2. Germline trimming cut 5 bases from V and 4 bases from J; bases unmatched to any gene: 6. This CDR3 has 16 amino acids. Germline-derived CDR1 and CDR2 are SNHLY and FYNNEI. CDR3 bases: TGTGCCAGCAGTCCGGGACTAGCGGGAGTCCGAGAGACCCAGTACTTC. This gives the protein CASSPGLAGVRETQYF.

This sequence joins TRBV5-4 and TRBJ2-7, with D perhaps TRBD2 (5 bases). The germline V gene encodes CDR1 SGHNT and CDR2 YYREEE (reference sequence). The length of the CDR3 is 14 residues. Trimming shortened V by 2 bases and J by 0 bases, and 9 bases separated the two germline ends. CDR3 in amino acids: CASSFTGSSYEQYF. DNA for the CDR3: TGTGCCAGCAGCTTTACGGGGAGCTCCTACGAGCAGTACTTC.

This clone was counted a single time. The chain combines TRBV28 with TRBJ2-3, with a tentative D call TRBD2 (6 bases). V was shortened by 5 bases and J by 2 bases, with 17 bases between the two germline ends. Germline CDR1 is MDHEN and CDR2 is SYDVKM. The CDR3 contains 16 residues. This chain's CDR3 is CASSLSSGVPTDTQYF. The DNA of the CDR3 is TGTGCCAGCAGTCTCTCCTCGGGAGTCCCCACAGATACGCAGTATTTT.

The gene calls are TRBV9 and TRBJ2-7; possible D gene TRBD2, 5 bases. Trimming cost V 3 bases and J 1 base, with 14 bases left between them. CDR3 size: 15 residues. The germline V gene has CDR1 SGDLS and CDR2 YYNGEE. CDR3 coding DNA: TGTGCCAGCAGCGCCCCGAGCGGTACTTCCTACGAGCAGTACTTC. Translation: CASSAPSGTSYEQYF.

The V call is TRBV18, the J call TRBJ2-7, with a tentative D call TRBD2 (7 bases). This CDR3 region has 16 residues. V lost 1 base to trimming and J lost 3 bases, with 16 bases between them. Germline V CDR1 and CDR2: KGHSH, LQKENI. CDR3 bases: TGTGCCAGCTCACCACGGGAGGGGGGAATAGACTACGAGCAGTACTTC. This gives the protein CASSPREGGIDYEQYF.

The CDR3 nucleotides are TGCAGCGTGGGCGACAGGACAACTAATGAAAAACTGTTTTTT. It translates to CSVGDRTTNEKLFF. The chain couples TRBV29-1 to TRBJ1-4, with D possibly TRBD1 on 6 matching bases. V was shortened by 6 bases and J by 0 bases, with 11 bases between the two germline ends. The V gene's germline CDR1 is SQVTM and CDR2 ANQGSEA. The CDR3 contains 14 residues.

This clone appeared once. The chain's CDR3 is CASSRGGANVLTF. The CDR3 DNA reads as TGTGCCAGCAGCAGGGGGGGGGCCAACGTCCTGACTTTC. The V and J genes are TRBV28 and TRBJ2-6, with TRBD1 identical over 7 bases. The length of the CDR3 is 13 residues. Trimming at V came to 6 bases and at J to 4 bases, leaving 0 bases not matched to a gene. Germline V gives CDR1 MDHEN, CDR2 SYDVKM.

V gene TRBV19 combines with J gene TRBJ2-7; a possible D gene is TRBD2 (6 bases). Trimming shortened V by 3 bases and J by 4 bases, and 22 bases separated the two germline ends. Germline V gene lookup returns CDR1 LNHDA and CDR2 SQIVND (reference sequence). This CDR3 spans 17 amino acids. CDR3: CASSIPSRGQWSYEQYF. The CDR3 region has the DNA TGTGCCAGTAGTATTCCGTCGCGGGGTCAATGGAGTTACGAGCAGTACTTC.